The 5 T cell receptor beta chains below come from one sample, sequenced in a study of Ad26.COV2.S vaccination and SARS-CoV-2 variants. Treatment of the sample: some 20 received Ad26.COV2.S at low or high dose, single or two shots; about five received placebo; per-sample allocation not given. Sample collection was performed on day 63 after the first vaccine or placebo injection. Some clones are missing from TCRdb's copy, which holds only in-frame ones; the method was immunoSEQ multiplex PCR. The repertoire has around 450,000 clones, 80% to 90% of them found once; the top ten carry just over 2.5%. This specimen was peripheral blood, taken in a trial of Ad26.COV2.S vaccine versus placebo. All receptors come from a person aged 18 to 59 who received the Ad26.COV2.S COVID-19 vaccine or a placebo.

The rearrangement joins TRBV18 to TRBJ2-2; 10 positions agree with TRBD2. This CDR3 is built from 16 residues. V lost 6 bases and J lost 1; bases outside the gene matches: 5. Germline V gene sequence: CDR1 KGHSH, CDR2 LQKENI. The CDR3 here is CASSHRTSGNTGELFF. CDR3 DNA sequence: TGTGCCAGCTCCCACAGGACTAGCGGGAACACCGGGGAGCTGTTTTTT.

The V gene is TRBV5-4, the J gene TRBJ2-3; 14 positions agree with TRBD2. From germline, CDR1 is SGHNT and CDR2 YYREEE (reference sequence). This CDR3 spans 19 amino acids. V dropped 4 bases and J dropped 0; count of bases not matched to a gene: 10. The chain's CDR3 is CASSGGLAGAKLSTDTQYF. The DNA of the CDR3 is TGTGCCAGCAGCGGGGGACTAGCGGGGGCCAAGCTTAGCACAGATACGCAGTATTTT. Combining the CDR3 with reference TRBV5-4 and TRBJ2-3 gives the whole variable domain ETGVTQSPTHLIKTRGQQVTLRCSSQSGHNTVSWYQQALGQGPQFIFQYYREEENGRGNFPPRFSGLQFPNYSSELNVNALELDDSALYLCASSGGLAGAKLSTDTQYFGPGTRLTVL.

The CDR3 nucleotides read TGTGCCAGCAGTGACAGGGGTCCGGCCAAAAACATTCAGTACTTC. It yields the protein CASSDRGPAKNIQYF. V usage is TRBV28 and J usage is TRBJ2-4; 8 bases line up with TRBD1. V was pared by 5 bases and J by 1 base, with 4 bases of the junction left unmatched. The germline V gene encodes CDR1 MDHEN and CDR2 SYDVKM. The CDR3 runs to 15 residues.

The J gene is TRBJ2-3, the V gene TRBV7-2, with D unclear. CDR3 length equals 14 residues. The germline gives CDR1 SGHTA, CDR2 FQGNSA. V was shortened by 0 bases and J by 4 bases, with 8 bases between the two germline ends. The CDR3 loop is CASSLAMSPDTQYF. CDR3 in DNA: TGTGCCAGCAGCTTAGCGATGAGTCCAGATACGCAGTATTTT. Together with reference TRBV7-2 and TRBJ2-3, the CDR3 gives the full variable domain: GAGVSQSPSNKVTEKGKDVELRCDPISGHTALYWYRQSLGQGLEFLIYFQGNSAPDKSGLPSDRFSAERTGGSVSTLTIQRTQQEDSAVYLCASSLAMSPDTQYFGPGTRLTVL.

DNA of the CDR3: TGTGCCATCAGTCCCGACTGGCGTGGCTACACCTTC. Its translation is CAISPDWRGYTF. The chain uses TRBV10-3 and TRBJ1-2, with D unclear. Germline V lookup: CDR1 ENHRY, CDR2 SYGVKD. The CDR3 runs 12 residues. V lost 5 bases to trimming and J lost 7 bases, with 11 bases between them.